Described below is a single T cell receptor beta chain sequence and its context. The record originates from a study of blood T cell repertoires in COVID-19. Study-level information: Both acute and convalescent COVID-19 samples were obtained from the United States, Italy and Spain. The analysed material was cDNA or gDNA that came from T cells, B-cell-depleted T cells, or PBMCs.

Trimming removed 0 bases from V and 7 bases from J; junction bases left unmatched: 5. Germline V gene sequence: CDR1 SGHTA, CDR2 FQGTGA. The CDR3 has 14 amino acids. TCRdb's table, derived via immunoSEQ multiplex PCR, lists solely in-frame clones and lacks some. This table holds over 75,000 clones, around nine tenths found once. Specimen: peripheral blood. V and J are TRBV7-3 and TRBJ1-2, with 7 positions matching TRBD1. The TCR was taken from a man in his sixties with acute or convalescent COVID-19. The CDR3 here is CASSLTGGDGGYTF. The CDR3 DNA follows: TGTGCCAGCAGCTTAACAGGGGGCGACGGTGGCTACACCTTC. The complete variable domain, with remaining parts taken from reference TRBV7-3 and TRBJ1-2, reads GAGVSQTPSNKVTEKGKYVELRCDPISGHTALYWYRQSLGQGPEFLIYFQGTGAADDSGLPNDRFFAVRPEGSVSTLKIQRTERGDSAVYLCASSLTGGDGGYTFGSGTRLTVV.